The source of this T cell receptor (beta chain) is a study of PD-L1 blockade in urothelial cancer. Profiling relied on immunoSEQ multiplex PCR, and the TCRdb table lists in-frame clones only, not all of them. Of 90,000 or so clones in the sample, around 89% were seen once. Time point denoted: pretreatment peripheral blood. Patients each gave 1 to 8 samples, pretreatment and on-treatment. The CDR3 length is 17 residues. The material was PBMCs, obtained around atezolizumab (anti-PD-L1) treatment. The chain is built from TRBV21-1 and TRBJ2-5; the table gives TRBD1 as D, unverified against the DNA. TRBV21-1 is reported as a pseudogene. This TCR was sampled from a man aged 55 to 70 with urothelial cancer. This chain's CDR3 is CASSKANRGVGRETQYF. CDR3 DNA sequence: TGTGCCAGCAGCAAAGCAAACAGGGGAGTTGGTAGAGAGACCCAGTACTTC.